The 19 T cell receptor beta chains below come from one sample, sequenced in a study of control samples from healthy donors and cancer patients. TCRdb's table, derived via immunoSEQ multiplex PCR, lists solely in-frame clones and lacks some. The table records about 180,000 clones, roughly nine tenths of them present only once. Sequenced input: blood. The receptors here all came from a man younger than 45 in good health.

The V gene is TRBV28, the J gene TRBJ2-7; D call uncertain. Trimming removed 6 bases at V and 0 bases at J, with 6 bases between. Germline values: CDR1 MDHEN, CDR2 SYDVKM. This CDR3 has 12 residues. CDR3 loop: CASREASYEQYF. CDR3 coding DNA: TGTGCCAGCAGGGAAGCCTCCTACGAGCAGTACTTC.

The chain carries TRBV27 and TRBJ1-2, with TRBD1 matching over 12 bases. V lost 0 bases, J lost 7 bases, and 3 bases stayed unmatched. The CDR3 loop spans 15 amino acids. Germline lookup yields CDR1 MNHEY and CDR2 SMNVEV (reference sequence). The CDR3 bases are TGTGCCAGCAGTTTATCGGGGACAGGGGGCGGTGGCTACACCTTC. Amino acids: CASSLSGTGGGGYTF.

Here the CDR3 DNA reads TGTGCCAGCAGTTTATATAGAGACACAGATACGCAGTATTTT. The encoded protein is CASSLYRDTDTQYF. This chain links TRBV27 with TRBJ2-3; no clear D gene. Germline loops: CDR1 MNHEY, CDR2 SMNVEV (reference sequence). This CDR3 spans 14 amino acids. Trimming cost V 1 base and J 2 bases, with 7 bases left between them.

The CDR3 here is CASSARDRVGNEQFF. CDR3 bases: TGTGCCAGCAGCGCCAGGGACAGGGTGGGTAATGAGCAGTTCTTC. This chain joins TRBV9 and TRBJ2-1; TRBD1 matches 9 bases. The J segment lost 7 bases and the V segment lost 3 bases, leaving 8 bases of the junction unmatched. This CDR3 has 15 amino acids. CDR1 is SGDLS and CDR2 is YYNGEE in the germline V gene.

The chain is built from TRBV18 and TRBJ2-6; D possibly corresponds to TRBD1 (5 bases). V was shortened by 3 bases and J by 4 bases, with 19 bases between the two germline ends. This CDR3 has 18 amino acids. The germline CDR1 and CDR2 sequences are KGHSH and LQKENI. The chain's CDR3 is CASSPFPRQGRGANVLTF. DNA for the CDR3: TGTGCCAGCTCACCTTTCCCCAGGCAGGGTAGAGGGGCCAACGTCCTGACTTTC.

Points on this clone: One end of the junction fails to match germline, which may point to a read error. The V gene is TRBV30, the J gene TRBJ1-2; a weak D match, TRBD1 (6 bases). The germline V gene has CDR1 GTSNPN and CDR2 SVGIG (reference sequence). The CDR3 has 13 residues. The CDR3 DNA reads TGTGCCTGGAGCAGGGGACCGGGGGATGGCCACACCTTC. It codes for CAWSRGPGDGHTF.

This CDR3 is CASMYGGSANEQYF. Written as DNA, the CDR3 is TGTGCCAGCATGTATGGCGGGAGTGCTAACGAGCAGTACTTC. The V gene is TRBV28, the J gene TRBJ2-7; the match to TRBD2 covers 7 bases. CDR1 MDHEN and CDR2 SYDVKM come from the germline V gene. The CDR3 contains 14 residues. V lost 7 bases and J lost 5; bases outside the gene matches: 11.

The chain's CDR3 is CSVGRSGYEQYF. DNA of the CDR3: TGCAGCGTGGGAAGATCGGGGTACGAGCAGTACTTC. This rearrangement joins TRBV29-1 to TRBJ2-7; D is possibly TRBD2 (5 bases). Germline V gene lookup returns CDR1 SQVTM and CDR2 ANQGSEA. This CDR3 has 12 residues. V dropped 6 bases and J dropped 4 bases, with 13 bases sitting between them.

The chain carries TRBV7-8 and TRBJ1-1; TRBD1 aligns across 7 bases. CDR1 is SGHVS and CDR2 is FQNEAQ in the germline V gene. The CDR3 has 14 residues. Germline trimming cut 5 bases from V and 0 bases from J; bases unmatched to any gene: 3. DNA for the CDR3: TGTGCCAGCAGCCAGACAGGGTTGAACACTGAAGCTTTCTTT. Translation: CASSQTGLNTEAFF.

V usage is TRBV5-8 and J usage is TRBJ2-2, with 10 bases aligning to TRBD2. This CDR3 contains 16 residues. With V trimmed by 4 bases and J by 1 base, 4 bases remained unmatched. Germline V gene data show CDR1 as SGHTS and CDR2 as YDEGEE. CDR3 coding DNA: TGTGCCAGCAGCCACCTAGCGGGGGTGAACACCGGGGAGCTGTTTTTT. Its protein product is CASSHLAGVNTGELFF.

V is TRBV7-9 and J is TRBJ2-1, with D tentatively TRBD1 (5 bases). The CDR3 covers 13 residues. The V end lost 7 bases, the J end lost 3 bases, and 10 bases lay between the germline ends. The germline CDR1 and CDR2 sequences are SEHNR and FQNEAQ (reference sequence). The CDR3 region is CASTSGIYNEQFF. For the CDR3, the DNA is TGTGCCAGCACTTCAGGGATCTACAATGAGCAGTTCTTC.

The chain is built from TRBV24-1 and TRBJ1-1, with 8 bases lining up with TRBD1. The length of the CDR3 is 12 residues. Looked up from germline, CDR1 is KGHDR and CDR2 is SFDVKD. The V and J ends lost 7 bases and 4 bases, in that order; junction bases with no gene match: 1. The CDR3: CATRGTGTEAFF. The DNA of the CDR3 is TGTGCCACCAGGGGGACAGGCACTGAAGCTTTCTTT.

The chain links TRBV10-3 to TRBJ1-2; D gene ambiguous. Trimming took off 4 bases at V and 1 base at J, with 4 bases between the two ends. The CDR3 extends over 12 amino acids. Germline V CDR1 and CDR2: ENHRY, SYGVKD. CDR3 in amino acids: CAISGGNYGYTF. CDR3 coding DNA: TGTGCCATCAGTGGGGGTAACTATGGCTACACCTTC.

This clone was picked up a small number of times. The chain joins TRBV20-1 to TRBJ1-2, with a tentative D call TRBD1 (6 bases). The germline V and J ends were trimmed by 6 bases and 8 bases, with 13 bases remaining between them. The CDR3 consists of 11 residues. Looked up from germline, CDR1 is DFQATT and CDR2 is SNEGSKA (reference sequence). In DNA form, the CDR3 reads TGCAGTGCGGGGGCCAACCTAGGCTACACCTTC. It yields the protein CSAGANLGYTF.

V is TRBV23-1 and J is TRBJ1-1, with D maybe TRBD1 (5 bases). TRBV23-1 is labeled an ORF, and its function is uncertain. This CDR3 has 18 residues. The germline V and J ends were trimmed by 0 bases and 7 bases, with 24 bases remaining between them. The CDR3, as DNA: TGCGCCAGCAGTCAATCGGCCCAGGGTCTTACCCCGTTCGGTGAAGCTTTCTTT. Its protein is CASSQSAQGLTPFGEAFF.

V and J are TRBV3-1 (or the pseudogene TRBV3-2) and TRBJ2-1; D not certain. This CDR3 is 17 amino acids long. Deletions cut 0 bases from V and 0 bases from J, with 12 bases between. Germline-derived CDR1 and CDR2 are LGHDT and YNNKEL (reference sequence). The CDR3 sequence: CASSQDGGTISYNEQFF. The CDR3 DNA is TGTGCCAGCAGCCAAGACGGCGGAACTATCTCCTACAATGAGCAGTTCTTC.

J is TRBJ1-1 and V is TRBV7-8, with 7 bases matching TRBD1. CDR1 and CDR2 from the germline V gene are SGHVS and FQNEAQ. CDR3 length: 12 amino acids. V was pared by 7 bases and J by 4 bases, with 3 bases of the junction left unmatched. The CDR3 loop is CASTQGSTEAFF. Written as DNA, the CDR3 is TGTGCCAGCACACAGGGGAGCACTGAAGCTTTCTTT.

This chain links TRBV18 with TRBJ1-4, with D possibly matching TRBD1 (6 bases). Germline V CDR1 and CDR2: KGHSH, LQKENI. With 3 bases removed from V and 0 bases from J, the gap between germline ends came to 8 bases. CDR3 length: 15 amino acids. CDR3 nucleotides: TGTGCCAGCTCACCCCAGGGGCCAACTAATGAAAAACTGTTTTTT. Translating gives CASSPQGPTNEKLFF.

CDR3 DNA: TGTGCCTCGAGGGGAGAGGGGCGGTGGTATGGCTACACCTTC. Protein product: CASRGEGRWYGYTF. The V gene is TRBV28, the J gene TRBJ1-2; perhaps TRBD1 as D (5 bases). The CDR3 has 14 amino acids. V lost 11 bases and J 5 bases, leaving 21 bases between the germline ends. Germline assignment: CDR1 MDHEN and CDR2 SYDVKM.